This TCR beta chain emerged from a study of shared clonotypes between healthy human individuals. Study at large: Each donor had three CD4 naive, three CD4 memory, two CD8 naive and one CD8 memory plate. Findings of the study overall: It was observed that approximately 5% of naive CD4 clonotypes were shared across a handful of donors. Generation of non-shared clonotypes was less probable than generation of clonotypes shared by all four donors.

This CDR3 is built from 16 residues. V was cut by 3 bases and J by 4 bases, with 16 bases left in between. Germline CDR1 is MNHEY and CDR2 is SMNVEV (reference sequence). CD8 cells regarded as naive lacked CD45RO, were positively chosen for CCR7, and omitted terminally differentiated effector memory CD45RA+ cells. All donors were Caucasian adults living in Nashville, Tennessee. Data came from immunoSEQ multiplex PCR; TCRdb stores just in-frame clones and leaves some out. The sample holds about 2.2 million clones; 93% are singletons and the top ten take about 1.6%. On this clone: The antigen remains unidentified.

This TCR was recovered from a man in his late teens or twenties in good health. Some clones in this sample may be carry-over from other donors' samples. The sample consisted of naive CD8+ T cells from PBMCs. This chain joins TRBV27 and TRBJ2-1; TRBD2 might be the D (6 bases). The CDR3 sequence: CASSFVSGVAYNEQFF. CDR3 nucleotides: TGTGCCAGCAGTTTCGTATCGGGAGTCGCTTACAATGAGCAGTTCTTC.